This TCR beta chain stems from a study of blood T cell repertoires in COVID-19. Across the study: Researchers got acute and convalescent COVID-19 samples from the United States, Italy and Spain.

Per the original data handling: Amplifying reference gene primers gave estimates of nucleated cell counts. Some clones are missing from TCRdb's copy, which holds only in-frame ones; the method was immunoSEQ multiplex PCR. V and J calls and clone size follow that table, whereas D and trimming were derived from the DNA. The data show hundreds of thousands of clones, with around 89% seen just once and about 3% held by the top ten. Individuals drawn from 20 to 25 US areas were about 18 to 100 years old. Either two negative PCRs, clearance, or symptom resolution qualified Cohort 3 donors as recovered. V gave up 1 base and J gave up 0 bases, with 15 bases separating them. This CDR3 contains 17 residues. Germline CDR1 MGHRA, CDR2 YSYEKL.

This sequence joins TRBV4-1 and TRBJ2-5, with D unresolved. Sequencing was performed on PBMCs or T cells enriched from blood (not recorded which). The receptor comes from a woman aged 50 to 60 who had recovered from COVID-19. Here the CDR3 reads CASSQGLGLLNQETQYF. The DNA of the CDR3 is TGCGCCAGCAGCCAAGGGTTGGGCCTCCTGAACCAAGAGACCCAGTACTTC.